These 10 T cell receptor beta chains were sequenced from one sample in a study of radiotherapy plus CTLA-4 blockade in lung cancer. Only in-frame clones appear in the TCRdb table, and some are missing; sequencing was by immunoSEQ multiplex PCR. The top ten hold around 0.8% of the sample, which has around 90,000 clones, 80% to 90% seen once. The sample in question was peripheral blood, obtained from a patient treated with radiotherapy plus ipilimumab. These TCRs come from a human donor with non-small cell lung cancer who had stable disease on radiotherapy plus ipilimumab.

The CDR3 spells CASSPGQDYGYTF. The CDR3 bases are TGTGCCAGCAGCCCCGGACAGGACTATGGCTACACCTTC. V gene TRBV11-1 combines with J gene TRBJ1-2; TRBD1 agrees at 7 bases. The CDR3 is 13 residues long. Germline-derived CDR1 and CDR2 are SGHAT and FQDESV (reference sequence). V shed 5 bases, J shed 3 bases, and the junction held 3 bases outside the gene matches.

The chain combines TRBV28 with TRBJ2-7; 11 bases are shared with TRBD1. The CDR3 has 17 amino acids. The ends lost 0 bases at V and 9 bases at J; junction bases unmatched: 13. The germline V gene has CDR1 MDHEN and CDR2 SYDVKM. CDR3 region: CASSLWGTPGQGGAQYF. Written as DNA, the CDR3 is TGTGCCAGCAGTTTATGGGGCACTCCGGGACAGGGGGGTGCGCAGTACTTC.

CDR3 region: CASRLLPGQGNNGYTF. For the CDR3, the DNA is TGTGCCAGCAGACTACTTCCGGGACAGGGAAATAATGGCTACACCTTC. The chain is built from TRBV2 and TRBJ1-2, with TRBD1 matching 9 bases. Trimming took 6 bases from V and 6 from J; bases not matched to a gene: 14. CDR3 size: 16 residues. Looked up from germline, CDR1 is SNHLY and CDR2 is FYNNEI.

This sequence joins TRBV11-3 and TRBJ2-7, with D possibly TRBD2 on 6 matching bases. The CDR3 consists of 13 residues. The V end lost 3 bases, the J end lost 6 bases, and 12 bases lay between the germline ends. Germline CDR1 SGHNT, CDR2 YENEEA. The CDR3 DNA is TGTGCCAGCAGCTTGCGGCGGGGCACCGAGCAGTACTTC. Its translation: CASSLRRGTEQYF.

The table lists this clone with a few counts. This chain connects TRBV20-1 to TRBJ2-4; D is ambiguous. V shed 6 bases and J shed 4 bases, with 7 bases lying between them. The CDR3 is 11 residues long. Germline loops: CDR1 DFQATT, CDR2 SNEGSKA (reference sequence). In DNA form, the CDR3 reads TGCAGTGCAGGGCGAAAAAACATTCAGTACTTC. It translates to CSAGRKNIQYF.

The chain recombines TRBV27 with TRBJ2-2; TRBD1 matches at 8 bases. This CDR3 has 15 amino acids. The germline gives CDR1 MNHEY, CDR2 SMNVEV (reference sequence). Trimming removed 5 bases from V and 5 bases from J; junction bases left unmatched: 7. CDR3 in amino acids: CASSQRTGWTGELFF. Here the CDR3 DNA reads TGTGCCAGCAGTCAAAGGACAGGGTGGACCGGGGAGCTGTTTTTT.

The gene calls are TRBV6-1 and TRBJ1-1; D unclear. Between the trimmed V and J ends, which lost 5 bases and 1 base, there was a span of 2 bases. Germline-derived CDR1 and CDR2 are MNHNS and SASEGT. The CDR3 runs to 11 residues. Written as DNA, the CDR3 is TGTGCCAGCAGTACGAACACTGAAGCTTTCTTT. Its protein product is CASSTNTEAFF.

CDR3 region: CASSQDPRGANTGELFF. CDR3 DNA: TGCGCCAGCAGCCAAGATCCCCGGGGGGCGAACACCGGGGAGCTGTTTTTT. The chain employs TRBV4-1 and TRBJ2-2, with TRBD2 matching 7 bases. V lost 0 bases, J lost 0 bases, and 4 bases stayed unmatched. The CDR3 totals 17 residues. CDR1 and CDR2 (germline): MGHRA, YSYEKL.

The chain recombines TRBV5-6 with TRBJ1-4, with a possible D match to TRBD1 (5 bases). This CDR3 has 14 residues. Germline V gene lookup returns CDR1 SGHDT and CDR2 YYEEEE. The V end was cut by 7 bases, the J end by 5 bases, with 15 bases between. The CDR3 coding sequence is TGTGCCAGCCATGCGAGACAGAGAAATGAAAAACTGTTTTTT. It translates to CASHARQRNEKLFF.

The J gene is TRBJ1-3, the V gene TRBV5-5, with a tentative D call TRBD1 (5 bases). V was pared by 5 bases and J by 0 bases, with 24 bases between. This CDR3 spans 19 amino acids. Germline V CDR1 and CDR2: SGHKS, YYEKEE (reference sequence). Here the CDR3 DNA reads TGTGCCAGCAGGTCCGGGGCCGCGATGACCCTATACTCTGGAAACACCATATATTTT. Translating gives CASRSGAAMTLYSGNTIYF.